This T cell receptor beta chain was sequenced during a study of beta chain features in type 1 diabetes. Study results and limitations: All four CD4+ subsets from Type 1 diabetes patients carried moderately but significantly shorter TCRB CDR3s. Junctions at VDJ sites from type 1 diabetes patients had fewer insertions and more deletions. Sampled from patients, naive, central memory and Treg TCRB repertoires appeared more similar than those sampled from healthy donors.

CDR3 size: 15 residues. Germline assignment: CDR1 MNHEY and CDR2 SVGAGI. Losses at the gene ends were 2 bases for V and 9 bases for J; bases not matched to a gene: 8. CD45RO/CCR7/CD25/CD127/CD95/CD27 sorting isolated CD4+ naive, central memory, regulatory and stem cell-like memory cells. Turning to this clone: The antigen is not known.

Expressed TCRB transcripts got sequenced, as all isolated RNA was reverse transcribed. The assay was immunoSEQ multiplex PCR, and TCRdb's table has in-frame clones only and misses some. This table holds more than 300,000 clones, more than 13% found once. This sequence joins TRBV6-5 and TRBJ2-5; TRBD1 agrees at 11 bases. The TCR sequence derives from a woman younger than 30 in good health. Sequencing was carried out using naive CD4+ T cells from blood. CDR3 sequence reads: CASSYRTGGEGAQYF. CDR3 nucleotides: TGTGCCAGCAGTTACCGGACAGGGGGCGAGGGGGCCCAGTACTTC.